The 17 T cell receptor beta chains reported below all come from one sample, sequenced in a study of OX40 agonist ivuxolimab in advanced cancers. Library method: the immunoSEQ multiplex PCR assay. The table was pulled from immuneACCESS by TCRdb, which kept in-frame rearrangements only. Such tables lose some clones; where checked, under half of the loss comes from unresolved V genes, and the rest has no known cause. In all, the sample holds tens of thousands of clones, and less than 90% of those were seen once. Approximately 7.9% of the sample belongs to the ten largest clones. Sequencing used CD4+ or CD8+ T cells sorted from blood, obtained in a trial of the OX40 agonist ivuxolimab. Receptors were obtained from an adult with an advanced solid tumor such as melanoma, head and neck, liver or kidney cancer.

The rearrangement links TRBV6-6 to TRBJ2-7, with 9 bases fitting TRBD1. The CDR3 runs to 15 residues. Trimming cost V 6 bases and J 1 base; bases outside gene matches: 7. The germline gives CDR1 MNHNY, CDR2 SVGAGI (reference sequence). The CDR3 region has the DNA TGTGCCAGCAGCTGGGGACAGGGCGCGTCCTACGAGCAGTACTTC. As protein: CASSWGQGASYEQYF.

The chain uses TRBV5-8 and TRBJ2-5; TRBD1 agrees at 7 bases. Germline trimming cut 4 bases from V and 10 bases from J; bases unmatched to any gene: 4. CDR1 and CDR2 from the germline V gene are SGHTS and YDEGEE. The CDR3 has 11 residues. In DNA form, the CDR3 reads TGTGCCAGCAGCGGGGACAGTTTCCAGTACTTC. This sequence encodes CASSGDSFQYF.

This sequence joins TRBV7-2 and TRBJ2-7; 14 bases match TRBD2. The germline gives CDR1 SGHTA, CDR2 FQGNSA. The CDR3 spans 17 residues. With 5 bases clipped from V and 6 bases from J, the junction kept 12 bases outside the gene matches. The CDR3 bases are TGTGCCAGCAGCCATCAGGGACTAGCGGGAGTCTCCGGCGAGCAGTACTTC. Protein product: CASSHQGLAGVSGEQYF.

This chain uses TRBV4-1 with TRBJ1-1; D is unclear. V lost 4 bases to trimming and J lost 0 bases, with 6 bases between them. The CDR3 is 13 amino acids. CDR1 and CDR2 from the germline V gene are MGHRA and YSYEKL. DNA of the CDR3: TGCGCCAGCAGCCGGACGCTGAACACTGAAGCTTTCTTT. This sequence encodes CASSRTLNTEAFF.

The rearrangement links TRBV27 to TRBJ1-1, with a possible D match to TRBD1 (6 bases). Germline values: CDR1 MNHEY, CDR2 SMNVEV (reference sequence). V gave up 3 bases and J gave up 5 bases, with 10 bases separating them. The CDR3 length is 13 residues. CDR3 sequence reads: CASSFRGGTEAFF. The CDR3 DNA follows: TGTGCCAGCAGTTTCAGGGGTGGGACTGAAGCTTTCTTT.

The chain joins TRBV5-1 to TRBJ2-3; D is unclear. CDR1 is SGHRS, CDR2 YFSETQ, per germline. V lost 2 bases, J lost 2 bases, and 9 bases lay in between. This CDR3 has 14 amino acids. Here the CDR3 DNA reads TGCGCCAGCAGCTTCGGTGGAATCACAGATACGCAGTATTTT. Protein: CASSFGGITDTQYF.

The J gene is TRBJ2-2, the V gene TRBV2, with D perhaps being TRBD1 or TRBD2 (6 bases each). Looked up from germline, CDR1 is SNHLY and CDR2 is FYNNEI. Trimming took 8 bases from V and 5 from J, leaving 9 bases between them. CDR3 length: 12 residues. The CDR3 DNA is TGTGCCAGCGGAGGGGGGACCGGGGAGCTGTTTTTT. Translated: CASGGGTGELFF.

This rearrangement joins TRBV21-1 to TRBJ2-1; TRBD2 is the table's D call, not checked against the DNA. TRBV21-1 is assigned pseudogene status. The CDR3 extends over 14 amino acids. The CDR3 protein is CASSKGTRGNEQFF. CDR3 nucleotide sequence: TGTGCCAGCAGCAAAGGGACCCGGGGGAATGAGCAGTTCTTC.

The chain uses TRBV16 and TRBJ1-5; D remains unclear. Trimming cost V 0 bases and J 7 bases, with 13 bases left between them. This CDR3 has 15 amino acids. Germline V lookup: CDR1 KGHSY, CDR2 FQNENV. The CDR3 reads CASSQSRAAGQPQHF. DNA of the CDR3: TGTGCCAGCAGCCAATCAAGGGCAGCTGGGCAGCCCCAGCATTTT.

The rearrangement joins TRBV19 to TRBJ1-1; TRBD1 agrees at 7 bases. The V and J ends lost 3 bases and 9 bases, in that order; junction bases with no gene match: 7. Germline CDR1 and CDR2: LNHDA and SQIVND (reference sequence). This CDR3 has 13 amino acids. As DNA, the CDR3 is TGTGCCAGTAGTATGACAGGGAGTTTCCAAGCTTTCTTT. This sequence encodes CASSMTGSFQAFF.

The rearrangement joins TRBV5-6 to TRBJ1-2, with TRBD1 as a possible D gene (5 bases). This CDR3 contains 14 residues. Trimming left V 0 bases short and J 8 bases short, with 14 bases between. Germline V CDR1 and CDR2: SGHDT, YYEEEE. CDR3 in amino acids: CASSLVGRATGYTF. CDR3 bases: TGTGCCAGCAGCTTGGTCGGCAGGGCAACCGGCTACACCTTC.

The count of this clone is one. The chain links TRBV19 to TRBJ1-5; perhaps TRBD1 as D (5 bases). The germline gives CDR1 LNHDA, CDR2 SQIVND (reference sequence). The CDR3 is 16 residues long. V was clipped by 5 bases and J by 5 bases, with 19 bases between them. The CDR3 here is CASSPNVGGGYQPQHF. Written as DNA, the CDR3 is TGTGCCAGTAGTCCAAATGTCGGGGGAGGTTATCAGCCCCAGCATTTT.

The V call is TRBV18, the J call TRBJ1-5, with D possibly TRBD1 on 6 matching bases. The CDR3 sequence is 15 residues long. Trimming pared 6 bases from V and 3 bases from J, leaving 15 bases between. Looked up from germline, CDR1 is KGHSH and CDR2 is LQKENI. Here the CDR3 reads CASSQSRGDNQPQHF. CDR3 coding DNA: TGTGCCAGCTCTCAATCTAGGGGGGACAATCAGCCCCAGCATTTT.

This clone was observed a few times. This CDR3 is CASSLNFNEQFF. CDR3 nucleotide sequence: TGTGCCAGCAGCTTAAACTTCAATGAGCAGTTCTTC. V is TRBV7-9 and J is TRBJ2-1; D remains unclear. Germline V gene lookup returns CDR1 SEHNR and CDR2 FQNEAQ (reference sequence). The CDR3 runs 12 residues. V was shortened by 2 bases and J by 6 bases, with 5 bases between the two germline ends.

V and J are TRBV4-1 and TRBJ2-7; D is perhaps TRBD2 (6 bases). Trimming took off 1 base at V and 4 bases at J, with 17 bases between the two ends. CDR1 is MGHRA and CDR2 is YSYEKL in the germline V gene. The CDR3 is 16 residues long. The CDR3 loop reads CASSQGEAPLNYEQYF. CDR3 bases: TGCGCCAGCAGCCAAGGGGAGGCACCTCTAAATTACGAGCAGTACTTC.

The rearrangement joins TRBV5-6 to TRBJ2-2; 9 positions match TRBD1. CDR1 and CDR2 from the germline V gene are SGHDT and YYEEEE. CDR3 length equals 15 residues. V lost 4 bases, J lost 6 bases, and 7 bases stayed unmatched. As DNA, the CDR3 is TGTGCCAGCAGCCCGGACAGGGGATTAGCCGGGGAGCTGTTTTTT. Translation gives CASSPDRGLAGELFF.

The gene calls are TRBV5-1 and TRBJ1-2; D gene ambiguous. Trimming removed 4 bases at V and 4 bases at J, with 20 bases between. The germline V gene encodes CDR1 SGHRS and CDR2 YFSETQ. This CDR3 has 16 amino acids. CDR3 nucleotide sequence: TGCGCCAGCAGCCCACGCGACGGCGGCGCCGGCTATGGCTACACCTTC. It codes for CASSPRDGGAGYGYTF.